Listed below are T cell receptor beta chains from one sample, sequenced in a study of blood T cell repertoires in COVID-19. TCRdb's copy holds only in-frame clones and misses some; the assay was immunoSEQ multiplex PCR. The data show about 120,000 clones, 85% to 90% seen once. Sequencing was carried out using peripheral blood. The source is a man in his sixties or seventies with active or convalescent COVID-19. Each CDR3 is given without its conserved first and last residue. Size tells how often a clone was seen (once, few, many) or the class of an expanded clone, and some rows leave it out.

TRBV10-1	14	.	TRBJ2-1	ASSATGTSGVNEQF
TRBV28	13	once	TRBJ1-1	ASSLGGSMNTEAF
TRBV4-1	13	.	TRBJ2-7	ASSQSSRQAYEQY
TRBV9	19	.	TRBJ2-1	ASSVEGTGGRDRLVGDEQF
TRBV29-1	11	.	TRBJ1-1	SVETGGGTEAF
TRBV5-5	12	.	TRBJ1-2	ASSPTGPNYGYT
TRBV28	13	.	TRBJ1-5	ASFKGGAVNQPQH
TRBV30	11	.	TRBJ1-5	AWSVGANQPQH
TRBV7-3	13	.	TRBJ2-7	ASSLGRENTYEQY
TRBV28	13	.	TRBJ1-5	ASSFTRGSNQPQH
TRBV9	13	.	TRBJ1-3	ASSAPGQGGNTIY
TRBV29-1	13	.	TRBJ1-1	SVEPRGGAYTEAF
TRBV2	10	once	TRBJ2-3	ASKRDKDTQY
TRBV7-7	13	.	TRBJ1-3	ASSSDSSSGNTIY
TRBV7-9	12	.	TRBJ2-3	ASSGGVLADTQY
TRBV18	11	.	TRBJ2-5	ASSPPASETQY
TRBV27	14	.	TRBJ1-6	ASSFSGGGGNSPLH
TRBV24-1	15	.	TRBJ2-2	ATSDLRGQGASGELF
TRBV29-1	12	once	TRBJ2-5	SPKPGRGQETQY
TRBV4-2	14	.	TRBJ2-7	ASSKPSGVGTYEQY
TRBV11-2	14	.	TRBJ1-5	ASSLDGRGGNQPQH
TRBV29-1	12	.	TRBJ1-1	SVGLVTGDTEAF
TRBV3-1/TRBV3-2	13	.	TRBJ2-7	ASSPWTGASYEQY
TRBV5-1	13	.	TRBJ2-7	ASSLGGQGAVEQY
TRBV7-7	13	.	TRBJ2-1	ASSPGLAGGDEQF
TRBV28	12	.	TRBJ1-2	ASRPSGTFAGYT
TRBV11-2	14	.	TRBJ2-5	ASSLGGAGSEGTQY
TRBV19	12	.	TRBJ2-1	ATGLAGGPDEQF
TRBV5-1	12	.	TRBJ2-3	ASSTGQVTDTQY
TRBV7-9	16	once	TRBJ1-1	ASSYSGGQLKSNTEAF
TRBV29-1	10	.	TRBJ1-1	SVELALTEAF
TRBV11-2	12	.	TRBJ2-7	ASSLAQGSYEQY
TRBV5-4	13	.	TRBJ2-2	ASSKPGQAPGELF
TRBV19	11	.	TRBJ2-5	ASSTSGSPTQY
TRBV25-1	10	.	TRBJ1-4	ASSKQADGLF
TRBV5-1	16	.	TRBJ2-3	ASSLAGGLAGTTDTQY
TRBV4-1	12	.	TRBJ2-7	ASSHYIGAYEQY
TRBV7-3	9	.	TRBJ2-1	ASSPPGQGI
TRBV3-1/TRBV3-2	10	.	TRBJ1-4	ASSQEGEKLF
TRBV19	9	.	TRBJ2-2	ASGVTGELF
TRBV28	14	.	TRBJ2-2	ASSPAGSIYTGELF
TRBV10-3	12	.	TRBJ1-5	ASRGTGLNQPQH
TRBV7-9	12	.	TRBJ2-7	ASSLGWAGYEQY
TRBV20-1	8	.	TRBJ2-7	SVGGAPQY
TRBV15	13	.	TRBJ2-1	ATSKAGGRYNEQF
TRBV18	13	.	TRBJ2-7	ASSPPGQGAYEQY
TRBV7-7	12	.	TRBJ2-7	ASSPGTGRYEQY
TRBV19	11	.	TRBJ1-1	AIRGQGNTEAF
TRBV30	10	.	TRBJ2-3	AWASATDTQY
TRBV19	12	few	TRBJ1-3	ASSIGRDRNTIY
TRBV5-1	14	.	TRBJ2-5	ASSSPGTGHQETQY
TRBV2	13	.	TRBJ1-5	ASSLMGQAEQAQH